This TCR beta chain was found in a study of cytomegalovirus exposure and HLA in healthy donors. Study overall: Early release data held 85 million to 95 million unique TCRs from HLA-typed donors.

Whole-study results and caveats: Common viral pathogens seemed to be connected with several of the most significant clusters, according to a later analysis. According to reports, the classifier identified cytomegalovirus status with high specificity and sensitivity. Immune exposure was documented only through CMV serostatus.

PCR was performed using 60 Vbeta and 13 Jbeta primers. The table came from immunoSEQ multiplex PCR; TCRdb's copy has only in-frame clones and leaves some out. This repertoire shows around 150,000 clones, approximately 80% found once; its top ten account for under 6.5%. Details on this clone: Its antigen is unidentified.

Sequencing was carried out using PBMCs. The sequence was collected from a man between 50 and 59 years old in good health and CMV-seropositive.

DNA of the CDR3: TGTGCCAGCAGCTTGGTTGGGGGACTAGCGGGGGGGCTGGTCTACAATGAGCAGTTCTTC. Translating gives CASSLVGGLAGGLVYNEQFF. J is TRBJ2-1 and V is TRBV5-5, with 16 positions matching TRBD2. CDR1 SGHKS and CDR2 YYEKEE come from the germline V gene (reference sequence). J was trimmed by 3 bases and V by 0 bases; bases with no gene match: 9. This CDR3 contains 20 residues.